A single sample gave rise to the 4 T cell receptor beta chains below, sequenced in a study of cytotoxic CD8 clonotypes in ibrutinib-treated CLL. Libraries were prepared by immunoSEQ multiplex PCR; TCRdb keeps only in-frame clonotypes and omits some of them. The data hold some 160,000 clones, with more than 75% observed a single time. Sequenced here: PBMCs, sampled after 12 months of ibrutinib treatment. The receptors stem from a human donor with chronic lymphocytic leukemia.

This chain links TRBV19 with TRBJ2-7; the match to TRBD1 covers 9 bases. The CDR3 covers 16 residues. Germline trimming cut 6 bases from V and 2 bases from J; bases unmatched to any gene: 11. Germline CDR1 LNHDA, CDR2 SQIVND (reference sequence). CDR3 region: CASSTKGQGVAYEQYF. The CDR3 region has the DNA TGTGCCAGTAGCACCAAGGGACAGGGAGTAGCCTACGAGCAGTACTTC.

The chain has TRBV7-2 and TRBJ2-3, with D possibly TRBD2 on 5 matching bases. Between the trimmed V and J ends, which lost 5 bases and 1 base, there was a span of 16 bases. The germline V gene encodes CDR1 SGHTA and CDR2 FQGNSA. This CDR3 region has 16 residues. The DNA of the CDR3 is TGTGCCAGCAGCCTCCCAGAGGACGGGGGCACAGATACGCAGTATTTT. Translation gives CASSLPEDGGTDTQYF. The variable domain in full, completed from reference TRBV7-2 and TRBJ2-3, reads GAGVSQSPSNKVTEKGKDVELRCDPISGHTALYWYRQSLGQGLEFLIYFQGNSAPDKSGLPSDRFSAERTGGSVSTLTIQRTQQEDSAVYLCASSLPEDGGTDTQYFGPGTRLTVL.

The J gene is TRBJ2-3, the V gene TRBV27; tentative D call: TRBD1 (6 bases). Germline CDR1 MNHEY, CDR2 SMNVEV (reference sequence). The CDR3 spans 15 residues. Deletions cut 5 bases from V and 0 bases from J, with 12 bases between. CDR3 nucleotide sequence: TGTGCCAGCAGTCGATCCGGGACAAGCACAGATACGCAGTATTTT. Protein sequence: CASSRSGTSTDTQYF.

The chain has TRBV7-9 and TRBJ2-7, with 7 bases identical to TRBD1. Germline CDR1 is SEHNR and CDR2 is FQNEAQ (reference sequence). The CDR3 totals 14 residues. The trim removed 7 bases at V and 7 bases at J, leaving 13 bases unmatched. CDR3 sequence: CASTQGVRAYEQYF. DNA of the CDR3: TGTGCCAGCACCCAGGGGGTCAGAGCTTATGAGCAGTACTTC.